This T cell receptor beta chain was profiled in a study of CD8 T cells in Susac syndrome. TEMRA cells were FACS-enriched, with CD8+ and CD4+ T cells isolated negatively. Trimming cost V 0 bases and J 5 bases, with 23 bases left between them. This CDR3 is built from 17 residues. CDR1 and CDR2 (germline): SQVTM, ANQGSEA. An amount of RNA that ranged from about 0.45 to 1 ug was reverse transcribed with random hexamers. Amplification of the TCR beta CDR3 was carried out by immunoSEQ multiplex PCR, which spanned a total of 54 Vbeta and 13 Jbeta segments. TCRdb re-called the immunoSEQ multiplex PCR reads through MiXCR, storing one row per CDR3 protein. This sample has a few hundred thousand distinct CDR3 sequences, with approximately 95% found just once.

The receptor's source is a human donor with multiple sclerosis. The genes are TRBV29-1 and TRBJ2-7; D perhaps matches TRBD2 (6 bases). The sequenced sample was CD4+ T cells from PBMCs. The CDR3 protein is CSVEEAGRELGSDEQYF. The CDR3 DNA reads TGCAGCGTTGAAGAGGCGGGACGTGAATTGGGGTCCGACGAGCAGTACTTC.